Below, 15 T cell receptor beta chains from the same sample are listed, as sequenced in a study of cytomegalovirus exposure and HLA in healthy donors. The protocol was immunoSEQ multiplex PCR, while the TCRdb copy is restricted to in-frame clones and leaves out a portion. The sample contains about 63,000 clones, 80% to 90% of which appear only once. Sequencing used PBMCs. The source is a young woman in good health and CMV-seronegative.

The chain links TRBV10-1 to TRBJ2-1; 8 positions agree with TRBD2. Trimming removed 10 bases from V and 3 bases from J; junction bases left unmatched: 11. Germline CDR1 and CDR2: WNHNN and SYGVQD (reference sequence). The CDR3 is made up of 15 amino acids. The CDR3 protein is CATQMAGGHYNEQFF. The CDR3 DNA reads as TGCGCCACCCAGATGGCGGGAGGTCACTACAATGAGCAGTTCTTC.

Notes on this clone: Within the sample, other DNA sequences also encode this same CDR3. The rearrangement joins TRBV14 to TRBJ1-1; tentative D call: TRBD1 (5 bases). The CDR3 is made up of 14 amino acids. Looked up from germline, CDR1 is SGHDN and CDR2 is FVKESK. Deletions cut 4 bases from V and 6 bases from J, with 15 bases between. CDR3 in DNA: TGTGCCAGCAGCCTACAAGCAGGGCGAGCTGAAGCTTTCTTT. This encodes CASSLQAGRAEAFF.

Written as DNA, the CDR3 is TGTGCCAGCAGTTGGACAGACAACTACGAGCAGTACTTC. Its protein product is CASSWTDNYEQYF. The chain uses TRBV6-1 and TRBJ2-7, with D perhaps matching TRBD1 (6 bases). Deletions cut 5 bases from V and 3 bases from J, with 11 bases between. The germline V gene has CDR1 MNHNS and CDR2 SASEGT. The CDR3 has 13 amino acids.

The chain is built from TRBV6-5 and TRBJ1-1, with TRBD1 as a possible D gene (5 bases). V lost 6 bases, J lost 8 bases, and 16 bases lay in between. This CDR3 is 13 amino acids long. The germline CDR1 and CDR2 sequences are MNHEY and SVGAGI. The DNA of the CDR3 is TGTGCCAGCAGGCCGGTAGACAGAACAGAAGCTTTCTTT. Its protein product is CASRPVDRTEAFF.

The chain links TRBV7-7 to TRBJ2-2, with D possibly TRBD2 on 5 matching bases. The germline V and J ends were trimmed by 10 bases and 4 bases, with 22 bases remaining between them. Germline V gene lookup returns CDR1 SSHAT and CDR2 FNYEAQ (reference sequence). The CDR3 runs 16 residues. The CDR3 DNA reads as TGTGCCAACCCGCTCGGGGTGGGAGTAGCCACCGGGGAGCTGTTTTTT. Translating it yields CANPLGVGVATGELFF. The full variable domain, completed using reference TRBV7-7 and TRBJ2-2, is GAGVSQSPRYKVTKRGQDVTLRCDPISSHATLYWYQQALGQGPEFLTYFNYEAQPDKSGLPSDRFSAERPEGSISTLTIQRTEQRDSAMYRCANPLGVGVATGELFFGEGSRLTVL.

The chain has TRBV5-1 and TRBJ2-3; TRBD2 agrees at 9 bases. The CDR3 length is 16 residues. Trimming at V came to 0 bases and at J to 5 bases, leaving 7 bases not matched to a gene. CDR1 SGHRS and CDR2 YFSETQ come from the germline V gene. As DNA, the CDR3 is TGCGCCAGCAGCTTGGGAGCGGGGGGCTCAGGAGATACGCAGTATTTT. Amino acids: CASSLGAGGSGDTQYF.

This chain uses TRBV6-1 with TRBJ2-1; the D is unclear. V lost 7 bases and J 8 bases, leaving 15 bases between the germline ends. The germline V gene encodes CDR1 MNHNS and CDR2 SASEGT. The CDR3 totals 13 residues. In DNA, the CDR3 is TGTGCCAGCATTTTAGACTGGAAGTATGAGCAGTTCTTC. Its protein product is CASILDWKYEQFF.

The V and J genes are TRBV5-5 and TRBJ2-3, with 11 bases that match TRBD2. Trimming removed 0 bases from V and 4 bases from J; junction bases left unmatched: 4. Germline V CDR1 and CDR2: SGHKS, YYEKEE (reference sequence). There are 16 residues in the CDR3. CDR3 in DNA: TGTGCCAGCAGCTTGGGGGGACTAGCGGTCGCAGATACGCAGTATTTT. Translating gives CASSLGGLAVADTQYF.

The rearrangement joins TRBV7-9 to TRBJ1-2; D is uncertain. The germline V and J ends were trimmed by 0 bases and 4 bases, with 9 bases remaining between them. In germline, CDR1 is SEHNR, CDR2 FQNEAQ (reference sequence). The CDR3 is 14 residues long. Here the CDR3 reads CASSLALAVYGYTF. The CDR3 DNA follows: TGTGCCAGCAGCTTAGCGCTCGCAGTCTATGGCTACACCTTC.

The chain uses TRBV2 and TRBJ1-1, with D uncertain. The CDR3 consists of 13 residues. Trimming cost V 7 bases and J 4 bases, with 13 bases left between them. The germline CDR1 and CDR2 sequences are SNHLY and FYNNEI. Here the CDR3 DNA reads TGTGCCAGCAAGGAGAAAATGAGCACTGAAGCTTTCTTT. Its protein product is CASKEKMSTEAFF.

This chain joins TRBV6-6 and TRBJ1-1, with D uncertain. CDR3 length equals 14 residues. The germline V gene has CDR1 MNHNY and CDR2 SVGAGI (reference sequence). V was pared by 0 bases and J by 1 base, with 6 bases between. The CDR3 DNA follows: TGTGCCAGCAGTTACTCGGAGGGGAACACTGAAGCTTTCTTT. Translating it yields CASSYSEGNTEAFF.

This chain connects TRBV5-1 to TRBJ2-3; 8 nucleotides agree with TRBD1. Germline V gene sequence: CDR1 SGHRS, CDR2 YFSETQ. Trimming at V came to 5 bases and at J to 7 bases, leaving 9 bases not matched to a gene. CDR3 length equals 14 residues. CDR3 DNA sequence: TGCGCCAGCAGACGTCAGGGGGCATTAAATACGCAGTATTTT. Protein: CASRRQGALNTQYF. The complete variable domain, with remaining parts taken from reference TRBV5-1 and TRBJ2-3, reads KAGVTQTPRYLIKTRGQQVTLSCSPISGHRSVSWYQQTPGQGLQFLFEYFSETQRNKGNFPGRFSGRQFSNSRSEMNVSTLELGDSALYLCASRRQGALNTQYFGPGTRLTVL.

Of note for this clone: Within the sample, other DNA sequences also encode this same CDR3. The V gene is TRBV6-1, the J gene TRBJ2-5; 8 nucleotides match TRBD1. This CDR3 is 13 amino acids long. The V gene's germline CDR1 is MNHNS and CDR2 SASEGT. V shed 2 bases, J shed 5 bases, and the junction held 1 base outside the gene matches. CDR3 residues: CASSERDRETQYF. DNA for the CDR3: TGTGCCAGCAGTGAAAGGGACAGGGAGACCCAGTACTTC.

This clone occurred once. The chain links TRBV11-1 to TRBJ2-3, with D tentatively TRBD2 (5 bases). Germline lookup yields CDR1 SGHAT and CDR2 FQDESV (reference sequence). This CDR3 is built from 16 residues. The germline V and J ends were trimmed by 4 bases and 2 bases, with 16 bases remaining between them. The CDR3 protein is CASSSTASGFTDTQYF. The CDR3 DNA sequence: TGTGCCAGCAGCTCCACAGCAAGCGGCTTCACAGATACGCAGTATTTT. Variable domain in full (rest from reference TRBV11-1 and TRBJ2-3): EAEVAQSPRYKITEKSQAVAFWCDPISGHATLYWYRQILGQGPELLVQFQDESVVDDSQLPKDRFSAERLKGVDSTLKIQPAELGDSAMYLCASSSTASGFTDTQYFGPGTRLTVL.

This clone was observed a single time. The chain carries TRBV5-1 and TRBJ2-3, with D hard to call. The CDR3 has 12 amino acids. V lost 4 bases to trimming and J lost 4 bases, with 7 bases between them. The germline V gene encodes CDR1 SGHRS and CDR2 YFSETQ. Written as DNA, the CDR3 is TGCGCCAGCAGCGTTATCGCAGATACGCAGTATTTT. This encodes CASSVIADTQYF. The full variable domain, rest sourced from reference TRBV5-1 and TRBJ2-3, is KAGVTQTPRYLIKTRGQQVTLSCSPISGHRSVSWYQQTPGQGLQFLFEYFSETQRNKGNFPGRFSGRQFSNSRSEMNVSTLELGDSALYLCASSVIADTQYFGPGTRLTVL.